The 12 T cell receptor beta chains given below trace back to one sample, sequenced in a study of shared clonotypes between healthy human individuals. Produced via immunoSEQ multiplex PCR; TCRdb's table is partial and in-frame only. The repertoire includes fewer than 850,000 clones, less than 95% of them detected once, and 34% sits in the top ten. The sequenced sample consisted of memory CD8+ T cells from PBMCs. As for subset: CD45RO+ cells pooled with CCR7-negative TemRA cells. These receptors all stem from a man aged 18-30 years in good health. Some clones in this sample may be carry-over from other donors' samples.

The genes are TRBV4-1 and TRBJ2-3; TRBD2 is a possible D gene (6 bases). Between the trimmed V and J ends, which lost 4 bases and 4 bases, there was a span of 18 bases. Germline V CDR1 and CDR2: MGHRA, YSYEKL. There are 16 residues in the CDR3. Here the CDR3 DNA reads TGCGCCAGCAGCCGATTAGGGGAGGTTCGCGCAGATACGCAGTATTTT. Translating it yields CASSRLGEVRADTQYF.

V usage is TRBV7-8 and J usage is TRBJ2-7; 7 bases map to TRBD2. The CDR3 is 16 amino acids. Germline V gene sequence: CDR1 SGHVS, CDR2 FQNEAQ. After removal of 7 bases from V and 1 base from J, the junction contained 13 bases not matched to a gene. CDR3 protein: CASTLRGLAASYEQYF. The CDR3 nucleotides read TGTGCCAGCACCCTTAGAGGGCTAGCGGCATCCTACGAGCAGTACTTC.

The chain carries TRBV9 and TRBJ2-7; 9 nucleotides agree with TRBD1. Trimming took 3 bases from V and 6 from J; bases not matched to a gene: 13. CDR1 SGDLS and CDR2 YYNGEE come from the germline V gene. The CDR3 extends over 16 amino acids. CDR3 loop: CASSETLTGGLREQYF. CDR3 nucleotide sequence: TGTGCCAGCAGCGAGACCTTGACAGGGGGGCTTCGCGAGCAGTACTTC.

Here the CDR3 reads CASSVPGTRGDYEQYF. For the CDR3, the DNA is TGTGCCAGCAGCGTCCCAGGTACCCGGGGGGACTACGAGCAGTACTTC. The rearrangement links TRBV11-2 to TRBJ2-7; 7 nucleotides match TRBD2. Germline V lookup: CDR1 SGHAT, CDR2 FQNNGV. The CDR3 has 16 residues. The J segment lost 3 bases and the V segment lost 5 bases, leaving 13 bases of the junction unmatched.

V gene TRBV13 combines with J gene TRBJ2-7, with 7 bases that match TRBD2. V was pared by 5 bases and J by 0 bases, with 10 bases of the junction left unmatched. In germline, CDR1 is PRHDT, CDR2 FYEKMQ (reference sequence). The CDR3 length is 16 residues. CDR3 bases: TGTGCCAGCAGCCCATTGAGCGGGAACCCCTCCTACGAGCAGTACTTC. Protein sequence: CASSPLSGNPSYEQYF.

This sequence joins TRBV30 and TRBJ1-2; D possibly corresponds to TRBD1 (6 bases). V was trimmed by 0 bases and J by 8 bases, leaving 34 bases between them. Germline-derived CDR1 and CDR2 are GTSNPN and SVGIG (reference sequence). This CDR3 comprises 20 residues. As DNA, the CDR3 is TGTGCCTGGAGTGTACTAGTGGGTGTTGGGTCGGGGGCGCAGGCACACGGCTACACCTTC. It translates to CAWSVLVGVGSGAQAHGYTF.

The genes are TRBV29-1 and TRBJ2-7; 9 nucleotides align to TRBD2. From germline, CDR1 is SQVTM and CDR2 ANQGSEA. V was pared by 4 bases and J by 4 bases, with 20 bases of the junction left unmatched. The CDR3 totals 18 residues. The CDR3 DNA reads TGCAGCGTTGTAGGGGGCTTTGGGGTTAGCGGGAGAGGGTACGAGCAGTACTTC. It is translated as CSVVGGFGVSGRGYEQYF.

The chain carries TRBV28 and TRBJ2-2; 8 positions agree with TRBD1. CDR1 is MDHEN, CDR2 SYDVKM, per germline. CDR3 size: 16 residues. The V segment lost 4 bases and the J segment 0 bases; nucleotides outside the gene matches: 4. CDR3 DNA sequence: TGTGCCAGCAGTTCTTACAGGGGGGCGAACACCGGGGAGCTGTTTTTT. Translated: CASSSYRGANTGELFF. The full variable domain, with the rest looked up from reference TRBV28 and TRBJ2-2, is DVKVTQSSRYLVKRTGEKVFLECVQDMDHENMFWYRQDPGLGLRLIYFSYDVKMKEKGDIPEGYSVSREKKERFSLILESASTNQTSMYLCASSSYRGANTGELFFGEGSRLTVL.

The rearrangement uses TRBV14 and TRBJ2-7, with D uncertain. The CDR3 sequence is 14 residues long. Germline lookup yields CDR1 SGHDN and CDR2 FVKESK. Trimming pared 4 bases from V and 6 bases from J, leaving 16 bases between. CDR3 sequence reads: CASSLTGNSVEQYF. CDR3 DNA sequence: TGTGCCAGCAGCCTCACGGGCAATTCTGTCGAGCAGTACTTC.

This clone appeared a single time. This sequence joins TRBV21-1 and TRBJ1-5; the table calls TRBD1, which could not be checked here. TRBV21-1 is flagged as a pseudogene. CDR3 length equals 20 residues. In DNA, the CDR3 is TGTGCCAGCAGCAAATCAAATGCGGGACAGGGACCCATATTCAATCAGCCCCAGCATTTT. Residues: CASSKSNAGQGPIFNQPQHF.

The chain uses TRBV4-1 and TRBJ2-7; 12 nucleotides match TRBD2. Germline V gene sequence: CDR1 MGHRA, CDR2 YSYEKL. The V gene end was trimmed by 4 bases and the J gene end by 9 bases; junction bases not matched to a gene: 19. The CDR3 loop spans 18 amino acids. CDR3 DNA: TGCGCCAGCAGCCTTGCGAGGGCTAGCGGGAGGGCCGGCGACGGGCAGTACTTC. Translating it yields CASSLARASGRAGDGQYF.

V gene TRBV29-1 combines with J gene TRBJ2-3; the D gene is possibly TRBD2 (6 bases). Germline V gives CDR1 SQVTM, CDR2 ANQGSEA. V lost 4 bases to trimming and J lost 3 bases, with 17 bases between them. This CDR3 is built from 15 residues. CDR3 in amino acids: CSVGERGLPTDTQYF. The DNA of the CDR3 is TGCAGCGTTGGAGAAAGAGGACTACCAACAGATACGCAGTATTTT.